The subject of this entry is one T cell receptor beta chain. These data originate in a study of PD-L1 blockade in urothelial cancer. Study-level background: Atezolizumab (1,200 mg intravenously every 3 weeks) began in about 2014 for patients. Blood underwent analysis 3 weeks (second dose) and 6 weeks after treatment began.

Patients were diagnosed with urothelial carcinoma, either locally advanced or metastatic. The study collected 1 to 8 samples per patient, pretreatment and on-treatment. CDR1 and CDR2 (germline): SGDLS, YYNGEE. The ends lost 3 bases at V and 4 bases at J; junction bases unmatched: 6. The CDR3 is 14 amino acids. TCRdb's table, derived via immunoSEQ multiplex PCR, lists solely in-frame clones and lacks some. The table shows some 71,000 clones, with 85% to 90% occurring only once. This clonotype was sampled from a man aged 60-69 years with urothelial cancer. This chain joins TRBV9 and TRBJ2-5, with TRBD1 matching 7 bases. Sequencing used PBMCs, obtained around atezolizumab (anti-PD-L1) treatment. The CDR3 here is CASSATTGSETQYF. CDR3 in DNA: TGTGCCAGCAGCGCCACGACAGGGTCAGAGACCCAGTACTTC. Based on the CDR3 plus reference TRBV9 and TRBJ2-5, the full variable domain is DSGVTQTPKHLITATGQRVTLRCSPRSGDLSVYWYQQSLDQGLQFLIQYYNGEERAKGNILERFSAQQFPDLHSELNLSSLELGDSALYFCASSATTGSETQYFGPGTRLLVL.